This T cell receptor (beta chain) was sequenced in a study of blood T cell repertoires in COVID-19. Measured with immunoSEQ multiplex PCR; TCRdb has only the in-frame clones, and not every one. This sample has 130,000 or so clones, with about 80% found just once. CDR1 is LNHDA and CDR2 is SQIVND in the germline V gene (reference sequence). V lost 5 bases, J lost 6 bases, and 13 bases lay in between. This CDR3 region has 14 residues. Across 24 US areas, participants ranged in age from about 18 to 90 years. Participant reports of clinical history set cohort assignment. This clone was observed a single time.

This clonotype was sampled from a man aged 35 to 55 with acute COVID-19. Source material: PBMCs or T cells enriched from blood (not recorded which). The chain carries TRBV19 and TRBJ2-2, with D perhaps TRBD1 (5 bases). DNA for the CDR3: TGTGCCAGTAGTGGTAGGGGTTTGCCCGGGGAGCTGTTTTTT. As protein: CASSGRGLPGELFF.